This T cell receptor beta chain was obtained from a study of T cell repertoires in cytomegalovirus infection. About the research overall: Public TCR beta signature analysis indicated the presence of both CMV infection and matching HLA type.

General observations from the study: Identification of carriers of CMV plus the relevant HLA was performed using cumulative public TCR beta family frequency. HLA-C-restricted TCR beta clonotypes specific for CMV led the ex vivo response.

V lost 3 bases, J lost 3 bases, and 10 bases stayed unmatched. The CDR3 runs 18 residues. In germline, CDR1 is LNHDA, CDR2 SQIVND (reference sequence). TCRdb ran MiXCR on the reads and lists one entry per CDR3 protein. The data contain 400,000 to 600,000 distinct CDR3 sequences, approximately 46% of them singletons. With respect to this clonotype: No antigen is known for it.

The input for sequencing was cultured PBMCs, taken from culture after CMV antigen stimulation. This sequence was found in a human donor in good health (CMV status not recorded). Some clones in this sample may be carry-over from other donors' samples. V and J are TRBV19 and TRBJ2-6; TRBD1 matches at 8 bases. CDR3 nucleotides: TGTGCCAGTAGTATGCGCGGCAGGGGGCGAAGTGGGGCCAACGTCCTGACTTTC. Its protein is CASSMRGRGRSGANVLTF.